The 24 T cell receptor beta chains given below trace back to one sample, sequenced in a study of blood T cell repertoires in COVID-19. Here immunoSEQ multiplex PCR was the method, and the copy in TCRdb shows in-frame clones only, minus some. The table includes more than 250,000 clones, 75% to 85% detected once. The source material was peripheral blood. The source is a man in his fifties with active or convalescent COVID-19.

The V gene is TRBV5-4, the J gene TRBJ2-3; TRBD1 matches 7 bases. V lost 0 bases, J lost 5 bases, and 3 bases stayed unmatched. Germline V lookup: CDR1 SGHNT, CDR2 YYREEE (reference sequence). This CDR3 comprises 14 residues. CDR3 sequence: CASSLDAGGDTQYF. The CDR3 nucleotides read TGTGCCAGCAGCTTGGATGCAGGGGGAGATACGCAGTATTTT.

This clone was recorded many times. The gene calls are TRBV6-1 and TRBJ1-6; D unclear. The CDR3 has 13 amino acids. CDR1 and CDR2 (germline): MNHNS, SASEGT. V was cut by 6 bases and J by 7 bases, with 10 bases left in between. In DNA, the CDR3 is TGTGCCAGCAGACGGGAACAGAATTCACCCCTCCACTTT. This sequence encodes CASRREQNSPLHF.

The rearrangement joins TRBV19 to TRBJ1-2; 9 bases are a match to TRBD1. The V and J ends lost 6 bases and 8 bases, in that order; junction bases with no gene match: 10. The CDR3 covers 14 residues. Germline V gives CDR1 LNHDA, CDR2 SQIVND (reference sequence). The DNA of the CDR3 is TGTGCCAGTAGCCCTCCGGGACAGGGAGTCGGCTACACCTTC. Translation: CASSPPGQGVGYTF.

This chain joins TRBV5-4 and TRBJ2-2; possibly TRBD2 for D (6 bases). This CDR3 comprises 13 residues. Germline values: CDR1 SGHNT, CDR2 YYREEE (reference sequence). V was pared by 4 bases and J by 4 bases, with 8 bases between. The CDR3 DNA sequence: TGTGCCAGCAGCCCGGGACTCACCGGGGAGCTGTTTTTT. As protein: CASSPGLTGELFF.

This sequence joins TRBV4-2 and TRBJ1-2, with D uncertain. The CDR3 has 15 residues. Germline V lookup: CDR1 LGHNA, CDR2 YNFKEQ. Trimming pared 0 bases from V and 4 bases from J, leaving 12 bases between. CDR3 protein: CASSQDRRAGYGYTF. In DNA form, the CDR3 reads TGTGCCAGCAGCCAAGATCGACGCGCGGGCTATGGCTACACCTTC.

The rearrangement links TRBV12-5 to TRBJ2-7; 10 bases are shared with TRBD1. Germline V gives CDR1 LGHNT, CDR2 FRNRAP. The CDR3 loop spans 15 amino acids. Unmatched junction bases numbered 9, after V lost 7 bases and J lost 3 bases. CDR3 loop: CASALSGTGVYEQYF. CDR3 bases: TGTGCTAGTGCCCTCTCCGGGACAGGGGTCTACGAGCAGTACTTC.

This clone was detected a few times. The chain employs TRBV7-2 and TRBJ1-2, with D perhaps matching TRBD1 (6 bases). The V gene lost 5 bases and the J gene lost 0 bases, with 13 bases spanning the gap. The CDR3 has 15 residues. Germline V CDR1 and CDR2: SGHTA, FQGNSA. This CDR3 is CASSRGQLANYGYTF. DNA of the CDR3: TGTGCCAGCAGCCGCGGACAGTTAGCTAACTATGGCTACACCTTC.

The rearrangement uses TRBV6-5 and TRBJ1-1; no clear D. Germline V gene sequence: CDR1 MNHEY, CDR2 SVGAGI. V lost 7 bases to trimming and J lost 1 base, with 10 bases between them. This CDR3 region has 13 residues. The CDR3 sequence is CASMWETNTEAFF. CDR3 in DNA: TGTGCCAGCATGTGGGAGACGAACACTGAAGCTTTCTTT.

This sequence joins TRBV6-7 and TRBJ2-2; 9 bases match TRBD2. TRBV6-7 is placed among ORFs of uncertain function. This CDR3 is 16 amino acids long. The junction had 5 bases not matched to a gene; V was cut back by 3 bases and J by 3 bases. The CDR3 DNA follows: TGTGCCAGCAGTTATTACGCGGGAGGGGACACCGGGGAGCTGTTTTTT. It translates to CASSYYAGGDTGELFF.

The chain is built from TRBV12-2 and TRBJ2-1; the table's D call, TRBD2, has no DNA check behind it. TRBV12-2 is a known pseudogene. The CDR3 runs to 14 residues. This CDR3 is CASRPFGSGRRRFF. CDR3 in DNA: TGTGCAAGTCGCCCATTCGGGAGCGGGAGGAGGAGGTTCTTC.

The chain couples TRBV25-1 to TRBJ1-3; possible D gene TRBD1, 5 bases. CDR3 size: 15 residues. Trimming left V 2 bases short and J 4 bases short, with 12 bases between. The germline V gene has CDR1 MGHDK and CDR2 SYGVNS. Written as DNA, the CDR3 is TGTGCCAGCAGTGAAGGTGGGACTCTAGGAAACACCATATATTTT. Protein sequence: CASSEGGTLGNTIYF.

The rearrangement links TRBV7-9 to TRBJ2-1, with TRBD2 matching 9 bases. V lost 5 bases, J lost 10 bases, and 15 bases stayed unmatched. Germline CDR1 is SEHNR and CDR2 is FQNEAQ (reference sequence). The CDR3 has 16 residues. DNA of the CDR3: TGTGCCAGCAGCCACGCGGATATAGCGGGAGCAGGGGAGCAGTTCTTC. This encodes CASSHADIAGAGEQFF.

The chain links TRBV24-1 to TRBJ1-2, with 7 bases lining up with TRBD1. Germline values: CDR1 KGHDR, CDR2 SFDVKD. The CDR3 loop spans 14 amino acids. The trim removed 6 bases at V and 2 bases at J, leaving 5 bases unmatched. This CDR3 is CATSPRGQNYGYTF. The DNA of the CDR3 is TGTGCCACCAGTCCCAGGGGACAGAACTATGGCTACACCTTC.

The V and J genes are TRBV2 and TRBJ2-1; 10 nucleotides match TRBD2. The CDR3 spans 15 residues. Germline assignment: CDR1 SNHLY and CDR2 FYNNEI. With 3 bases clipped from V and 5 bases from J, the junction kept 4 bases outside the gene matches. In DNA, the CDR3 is TGTGCCAGCAGTGAGATGCTAGCGGGAGACAATGAGCAGTTCTTC. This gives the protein CASSEMLAGDNEQFF.

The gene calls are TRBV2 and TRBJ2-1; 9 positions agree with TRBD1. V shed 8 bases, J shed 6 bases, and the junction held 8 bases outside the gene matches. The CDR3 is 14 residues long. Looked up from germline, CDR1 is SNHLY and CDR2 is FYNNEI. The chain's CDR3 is CASGGQGRFNEQFF. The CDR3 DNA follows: TGTGCCAGCGGTGGACAGGGGCGCTTCAATGAGCAGTTCTTC.

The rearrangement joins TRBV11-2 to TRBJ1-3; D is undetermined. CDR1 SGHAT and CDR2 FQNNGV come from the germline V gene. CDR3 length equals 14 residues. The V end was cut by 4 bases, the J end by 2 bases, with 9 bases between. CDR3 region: CASSSGPAGNTIYF. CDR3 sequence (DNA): TGTGCCAGCAGCTCTGGGCCAGCTGGAAACACCATATATTTT.

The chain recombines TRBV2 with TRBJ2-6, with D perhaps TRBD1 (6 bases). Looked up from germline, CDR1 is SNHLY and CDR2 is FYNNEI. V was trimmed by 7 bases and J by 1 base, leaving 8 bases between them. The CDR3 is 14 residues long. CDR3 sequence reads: CASNRESGANVLTF. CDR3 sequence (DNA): TGTGCCAGCAACAGGGAGTCTGGGGCCAACGTCCTGACTTTC.

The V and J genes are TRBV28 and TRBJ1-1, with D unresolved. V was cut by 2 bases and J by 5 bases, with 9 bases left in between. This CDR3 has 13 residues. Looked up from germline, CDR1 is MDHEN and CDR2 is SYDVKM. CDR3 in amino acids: CASSLQDRTEAFF. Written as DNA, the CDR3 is TGTGCCAGCAGTTTACAGGATAGAACTGAAGCTTTCTTT.

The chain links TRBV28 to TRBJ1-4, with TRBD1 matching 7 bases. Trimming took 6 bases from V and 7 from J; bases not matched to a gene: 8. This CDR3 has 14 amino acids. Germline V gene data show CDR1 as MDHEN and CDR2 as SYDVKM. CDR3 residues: CASSPPDRREKLFF. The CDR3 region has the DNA TGTGCCAGCAGCCCCCCGGACAGGCGTGAAAAACTGTTTTTT.

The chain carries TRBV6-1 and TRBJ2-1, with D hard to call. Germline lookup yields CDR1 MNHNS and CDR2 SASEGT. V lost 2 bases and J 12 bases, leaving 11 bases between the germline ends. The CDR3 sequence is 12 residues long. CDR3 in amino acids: CASSESFVGQFF. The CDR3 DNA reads TGTGCCAGCAGTGAAAGTTTCGTCGGGCAGTTCTTC.

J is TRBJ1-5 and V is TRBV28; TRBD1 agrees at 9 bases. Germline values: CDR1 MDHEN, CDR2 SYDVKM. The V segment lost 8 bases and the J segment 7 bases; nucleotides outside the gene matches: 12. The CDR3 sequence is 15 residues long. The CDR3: CASDPYRGRGQPQHF. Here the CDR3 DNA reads TGTGCCAGCGATCCCTACAGGGGGCGCGGACAGCCCCAGCATTTT.

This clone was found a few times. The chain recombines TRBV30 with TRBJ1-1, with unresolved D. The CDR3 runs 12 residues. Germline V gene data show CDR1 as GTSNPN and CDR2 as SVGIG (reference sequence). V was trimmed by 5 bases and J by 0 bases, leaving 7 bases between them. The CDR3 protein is CAWGRLNTEAFF. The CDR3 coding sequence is TGTGCCTGGGGCAGGTTGAACACTGAAGCTTTCTTT.

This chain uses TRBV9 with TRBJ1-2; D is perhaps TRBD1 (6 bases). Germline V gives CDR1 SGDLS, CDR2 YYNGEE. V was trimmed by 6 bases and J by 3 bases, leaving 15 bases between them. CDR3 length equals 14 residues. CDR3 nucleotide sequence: TGTGCCAGCACTCCGGGGTCAGGGGACTATGGCTACACCTTC. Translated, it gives CASTPGSGDYGYTF. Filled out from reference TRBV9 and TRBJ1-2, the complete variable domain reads DSGVTQTPKHLITATGQRVTLRCSPRSGDLSVYWYQQSLDQGLQFLIQYYNGEERAKGNILERFSAQQFPDLHSELNLSSLELGDSALYFCASTPGSGDYGYTFGSGTRLTVV.

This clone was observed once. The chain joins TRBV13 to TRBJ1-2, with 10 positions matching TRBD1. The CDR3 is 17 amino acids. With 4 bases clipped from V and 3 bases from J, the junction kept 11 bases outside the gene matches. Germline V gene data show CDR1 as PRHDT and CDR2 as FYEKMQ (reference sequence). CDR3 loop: CASSSFSGTGEYYGYTF. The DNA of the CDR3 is TGTGCCAGCAGCTCCTTCTCCGGGACAGGGGAATACTATGGCTACACCTTC.